These 22 T cell receptor beta chains share one sample of origin, sequenced in a study of cytomegalovirus exposure and HLA in healthy donors. With 60 Vbeta and 13 Jbeta primers, the PCR was carried out. Some clones are missing from TCRdb's copy, which holds only in-frame ones; the method was immunoSEQ multiplex PCR. The sample lists over 200,000 clones, about 74% seen once, with roughly 2% in the top ten. Input material: PBMCs. These receptors all stem from a woman in her 30s in good health and CMV-seronegative.

The sample holds a few counts of this clone. J is TRBJ2-1 and V is TRBV6-1; D is unresolved. V was clipped by 4 bases and J by 14 bases, with 12 bases between them. The CDR3 is made up of 11 amino acids. Germline CDR1 and CDR2: MNHNS and SASEGT. CDR3 bases: TGTGCCAGCAGTGTGACATTCCCGGAGTTCTTC. This sequence encodes CASSVTFPEFF.

V is TRBV10-2 and J is TRBJ2-1, with D perhaps TRBD1 (6 bases). From germline, CDR1 is WSHSY and CDR2 SAAADI. CDR3 length equals 15 residues. With 8 bases removed from V and 0 bases from J, the gap between germline ends came to 14 bases. The CDR3 is CASSEGVPSYNEQFF. CDR3 coding DNA: TGCGCCAGCTCCGAGGGGGTTCCCTCCTACAATGAGCAGTTCTTC.

This chain uses TRBV6-1 with TRBJ2-7, with a tentative D call TRBD2 (5 bases). The CDR3 sequence is 15 residues long. Trimming took off 6 bases at V and 0 bases at J, with 15 bases between the two ends. Germline CDR1 is MNHNS and CDR2 is SASEGT. The CDR3 here is CASSPLRTSSYEQYF. CDR3 nucleotides: TGTGCCAGCAGCCCCCTTCGTACTAGCTCCTACGAGCAGTACTTC.

The CDR3 DNA sequence: TGTGCCAGTAGTATCGCTAGGACAAGGAGAAAAACTGAAGCTTTCTTT. Protein: CASSIARTRRKTEAFF. The rearrangement joins TRBV19 to TRBJ1-1; D may be TRBD1 (5 bases). Germline V lookup: CDR1 LNHDA, CDR2 SQIVND (reference sequence). V dropped 3 bases and J dropped 5 bases, with 19 bases sitting between them. The CDR3 is 16 residues long.

The chain couples TRBV19 to TRBJ1-2; 7 bases fit TRBD1. The CDR3 runs to 17 residues. Germline CDR1 is LNHDA and CDR2 is SQIVND (reference sequence). J lost 6 bases, V lost 7 bases, and 20 bases had no gene match. CDR3 nucleotide sequence: TGTGCCAGTACCCCCGGGACAGATCAATGGAAGACTAATGGCTACACCTTC. The encoded protein is CASTPGTDQWKTNGYTF.

With respect to this clone: Within the sample, other DNA sequences also encode this same CDR3. The chain carries TRBV11-3 and TRBJ1-6; no definite D call. CDR1 SGHNT and CDR2 YENEEA come from the germline V gene. V was clipped by 3 bases and J by 10 bases, with 7 bases between them. This CDR3 region has 12 residues. As DNA, the CDR3 is TGTGCCAGCAGCTTCCTCGGGTCACCCCTCCACTTT. It is translated as CASSFLGSPLHF.

V is TRBV19 and J is TRBJ2-5; 7 positions agree with TRBD2. The trim removed 5 bases at V and 2 bases at J, leaving 8 bases unmatched. Germline assignment: CDR1 LNHDA and CDR2 SQIVND (reference sequence). There are 15 residues in the CDR3. The CDR3 protein is CASSAGLGIQETQYF. The CDR3 region has the DNA TGTGCCAGTAGTGCCGGACTAGGAATTCAAGAGACCCAGTACTTC.

V usage is TRBV6-1 and J usage is TRBJ2-5; D ambiguous. Germline V gene data show CDR1 as MNHNS and CDR2 as SASEGT. Trimming pared 4 bases from V and 3 bases from J, leaving 9 bases between. CDR3 size: 13 residues. CDR3 coding DNA: TGTGCCAGCAGTGGGCCTCTTAAAGAGACCCAGTACTTC. Translation: CASSGPLKETQYF.

The chain has TRBV7-8 and TRBJ1-2; D is unclear. This CDR3 has 14 residues. CDR1 is SGHVS and CDR2 is FQNEAQ in the germline V gene. Deletions cut 10 bases from V and 2 bases from J, with 17 bases between. The CDR3 reads CATSVSSENYGYTF. CDR3 nucleotide sequence: TGTGCCACTTCCGTGTCGTCCGAGAACTATGGCTACACCTTC.

The chain combines TRBV2 with TRBJ2-7, with D perhaps matching TRBD2 (6 bases). CDR3 size: 13 residues. In germline, CDR1 is SNHLY, CDR2 FYNNEI. Trimming removed 8 bases from V and 0 bases from J, with 11 bases in between. CDR3 nucleotide sequence: TGTGCCAGCTGGGACGGGAGCTCCTACGAGCAGTACTTC. It yields the protein CASWDGSSYEQYF.

The CDR3: CASSYSVGLGYEQYF. The CDR3 DNA reads TGTGCCAGCAGTTACTCGGTGGGACTAGGCTACGAGCAGTACTTC. The chain recombines TRBV6-6 with TRBJ2-7; 8 bases align to TRBD2. The CDR3 is made up of 15 amino acids. J lost 3 bases, V lost 0 bases, and 4 bases had no gene match. Germline V gives CDR1 MNHNY, CDR2 SVGAGI (reference sequence).

The V call is TRBV9, the J call TRBJ2-3, with 9 positions matching TRBD2. CDR3 length: 20 residues. Per germline, CDR1 SGDLS and CDR2 YYNGEE. J was trimmed by 3 bases and V by 2 bases; bases with no gene match: 19. CDR3 sequence (DNA): TGTGCCAGCAGCGTTAGTAGTTGGCCTAGCGGGATCCCTGGAACAGATACGCAGTATTTT. Translated: CASSVSSWPSGIPGTDTQYF.

This clone has a single count. Other nucleotide sequences in the sample specify the same CDR3. The chain links TRBV30 to TRBJ2-5, with unresolved D. Germline values: CDR1 GTSNPN, CDR2 SVGIG (reference sequence). The CDR3 runs to 11 residues. V lost 0 bases and J 4 bases, leaving 3 bases between the germline ends. The CDR3 here is CAWSVSETQYF. Written as DNA, the CDR3 is TGTGCCTGGAGTGTCTCAGAGACCCAGTACTTC.

This chain links TRBV19 with TRBJ2-2, with 7 bases that match TRBD1. This CDR3 spans 14 amino acids. CDR1 LNHDA and CDR2 SQIVND come from the germline V gene (reference sequence). V was pared by 9 bases and J by 2 bases, with 6 bases of the junction left unmatched. CDR3 bases: TGTGCCAGCCTCGACAGGGTTAACACCGGGGAGCTGTTTTTT. It specifies CASLDRVNTGELFF.

The chain employs TRBV23-1 and TRBJ2-7; a weak D match, TRBD1 (6 bases). TRBV23-1 is an ORF, and what it does is uncertain. Trimming pared 11 bases from V and 4 bases from J, leaving 15 bases between. The CDR3 consists of 12 residues. The CDR3 DNA sequence: TGCGCCTGCCGGGACAACGGATACGAGCAGTACTTC. It codes for CACRDNGYEQYF.

The chain has TRBV5-6 and TRBJ1-5; TRBD1 aligns across 7 bases. This CDR3 is built from 14 residues. V lost 2 bases and J lost 2; bases outside the gene matches: 1. Germline CDR1 SGHDT, CDR2 YYEEEE. CDR3 in DNA: TGTGCCAGCAGCTTAGGGGGCGGCAATCAGCCCCAGCATTTT. Translated: CASSLGGGNQPQHF.

This clone was recorded a few times. This chain joins TRBV14 and TRBJ1-5, with D maybe TRBD1 (6 bases). Per the germline V gene, CDR1 is SGHDN and CDR2 is FVKESK. This CDR3 region has 18 residues. Trimming left V 0 bases short and J 1 base short, with 16 bases between. CDR3 coding DNA: TGTGCCAGCAGCCAAGAGCCTCCAGGGCAGGGGAGCAATCAGCCCCAGCATTTT. This codes for CASSQEPPGQGSNQPQHF. The complete variable domain, with remaining parts taken from reference TRBV14 and TRBJ1-5, reads EAGVTQFPSHSVIEKGQTVTLRCDPISGHDNLYWYRRVMGKEIKFLLHFVKESKQDESGMPNNRFLAERTGGTYSTLKVQPAELEDSGVYFCASSQEPPGQGSNQPQHFGDGTRLSIL.

As for this clone: Germline is not matched at one junction end, which may reflect a read error. This sample includes further DNA sequences coding for the same CDR3. This chain connects TRBV30 to TRBJ1-1; perhaps TRBD1 as D (6 bases). The CDR3 has 12 residues. Germline CDR1 and CDR2: GTSNPN and SVGIG (reference sequence). The DNA for the CDR3 is TGTGCCCTGGGGGCAGGGAACACTGAGGCTTTCTTT. This codes for CALGAGNTEAFF.

There are a few counts of this clone. The rearrangement links TRBV6-1 to TRBJ2-1; perhaps TRBD1 as D (5 bases). V dropped 6 bases and J dropped 9 bases, with 12 bases sitting between them. There are 12 residues in the CDR3. Germline V gene lookup returns CDR1 MNHNS and CDR2 SASEGT. Here the CDR3 reads CASSPDRIEQFF. CDR3 coding DNA: TGTGCCAGCAGCCCCGACAGAATTGAGCAGTTCTTC.

The genes are TRBV18 and TRBJ2-5, with D possibly matching TRBD2 (5 bases). V was clipped by 6 bases and J by 0 bases, with 8 bases between them. Germline CDR1 is KGHSH and CDR2 is LQKENI. This CDR3 spans 13 amino acids. CDR3 nucleotide sequence: TGTGCCAGCTCGCCGGGATACCAAGAGACCCAGTACTTC. It specifies CASSPGYQETQYF. Supplemented by reference TRBV18 and TRBJ2-5, the full variable domain reads NAGVMQNPRHLVRRRGQEARLRCSPMKGHSHVYWYRQLPEEGLKFMVYLQKENIIDESGMPKERFSAEFPKEGPSILRIQQVVRGDSAAYFCASSPGYQETQYFGPGTRLLVL.

CDR3 protein: CASSLSPDRGRFYGYTF. DNA for the CDR3: TGTGCCAGCAGTTTATCCCCGGACAGGGGGCGCTTCTATGGCTACACCTTC. The chain carries TRBV27 and TRBJ1-2, with 11 nucleotides matching TRBD1. J gave up 4 bases and V 0 bases, and 7 bases lay outside the gene matches. CDR1 is MNHEY, CDR2 SMNVEV, per germline (reference sequence). CDR3 length: 17 amino acids.

The chain couples TRBV7-9 to TRBJ1-1; D remains unclear. The ends were cut back, 5 bases at V and 10 bases at J, with 14 bases in the middle. Germline V lookup: CDR1 SEHNR, CDR2 FQNEAQ (reference sequence). This CDR3 region has 12 residues. CDR3 sequence (DNA): TGTGCCAGCAGCCCCGAGGCTTTGTCAGCTTTCTTT. Its protein is CASSPEALSAFF.